These T cell receptor beta chains were read from a single sample in a study of post-analysis software for immune sequencing data. TCRdb re-derived calls from the PCR reads in MiXCR, one entry per CDR3 protein. The sample carries 740,000 or so distinct CDR3 sequences, 53% recorded once. The sample comprised blood. Receptor source: a girl between 5 and 17 years old with multiple sclerosis. The CDR3 runs from the conserved cysteine through the conserved F or W. Fields, in order: V gene, clone size, D gene, J gene, CDR3 DNA, CDR3 protein. The D gene is left open where the match is weak. Not all rows give a size; the values are once, few, many and, for expanded clones, a class.

v_call: TRBV20-1
clone_size: -
d_call: -
j_call: TRBJ2-7
cdr3_nt: TGCAGTGCTACAATTTCGGACGGGTACGAGCAGTACTTC
cdr3_aa: CSATISDGYEQYF

v_call: TRBV5-1
clone_size: -
d_call: TRBD1
j_call: TRBJ2-1
cdr3_nt: TGCGCCAGCAGCCCCGGGACAGGACCACTCCATTACAATGAGCAGTTCTTC
cdr3_aa: CASSPGTGPLHYNEQFF

v_call: TRBV7-9
clone_size: once
d_call: TRBD1
j_call: TRBJ2-7
cdr3_nt: TGTGCCAGCAGCTTAGTTTCAGGGGGCTTTAGGGACTACGAGCAGTACTTC
cdr3_aa: CASSLVSGGFRDYEQYF

v_call: TRBV7-8
clone_size: -
d_call: -
j_call: TRBJ2-7
cdr3_nt: TGTGCCAGCAGCTTCGGGATTTATTACGAGCAGTACTTC
cdr3_aa: CASSFGIYYEQYF

v_call: TRBV7-3
clone_size: -
d_call: -
j_call: TRBJ1-2
cdr3_nt: TGTGCCAGCAGCTTGGAGGTAACAGGTCTCTATGGCTACACCTTC
cdr3_aa: CASSLEVTGLYGYTF

v_call: TRBV6-5
clone_size: -
d_call: -
j_call: TRBJ1-2
cdr3_nt: TGTGCCAGCAGCCGCAGGGACTCTGGCTACACCTTC
cdr3_aa: CASSRRDSGYTF

v_call: TRBV4-2
clone_size: -
d_call: TRBD2
j_call: TRBJ2-7
cdr3_nt: TGTGCCAGCAGCCTTCAGGGGCCAGCGGGGGGCCCGTACGAGCAGTACTTC
cdr3_aa: CASSLQGPAGGPYEQYF

v_call: TRBV7-3
clone_size: -
d_call: -
j_call: TRBJ2-1
cdr3_nt: TGTGCCAGCAGCTTAATCCGGGGTTATGAGCAGTTCTTC
cdr3_aa: CASSLIRGYEQFF

v_call: TRBV7-3
clone_size: few
d_call: TRBD1
j_call: TRBJ2-1
cdr3_nt: TGTGCCAGCAGCCCAATACGGGACAGGAAATTCAATGAGCAGTTCTTC
cdr3_aa: CASSPIRDRKFNEQFF

v_call: TRBV12-3/TRBV12-4
clone_size: -
d_call: -
j_call: TRBJ2-1
cdr3_nt: TGTGCCAGCAGTAACGGGATGGGGAATGAGCAGTTCTTC
cdr3_aa: CASSNGMGNEQFF

v_call: TRBV11-1
clone_size: -
d_call: -
j_call: TRBJ2-7
cdr3_nt: TGTGCCAGCAGCTTTGCCTCGGCCAGCTCCTACGAGCAGTACTTC
cdr3_aa: CASSFASASSYEQYF

v_call: TRBV6-1
clone_size: -
d_call: TRBD1
j_call: TRBJ1-4
cdr3_nt: TGTGCCAGCGAAGGACAGGGAGGCGGAGGTGAAAAACTGTTTTTT
cdr3_aa: CASEGQGGGGEKLFF

v_call: TRBV21-1
clone_size: -
d_call: -
j_call: TRBJ1-5
cdr3_nt: TGTGCCAGCAGCGCGGAGACAGGGCCGAGCAATCAGCCCCAGCATTTT
cdr3_aa: CASSAETGPSNQPQHF

v_call: TRBV18
clone_size: -
d_call: -
j_call: TRBJ2-5
cdr3_nt: TGTGCCAGCTCACCACCGGATAACGGCCAGGAGGCCCAGTACTTC
cdr3_aa: CASSPPDNGQEAQYF

v_call: TRBV6-5
clone_size: -
d_call: -
j_call: TRBJ1-5
cdr3_nt: TGTGCCAGCAGTTACTCGGCAATAGGGGGTCGAGATCAGCCCCAGCATTTT
cdr3_aa: CASSYSAIGGRDQPQHF

v_call: TRBV12-3/TRBV12-4
clone_size: -
d_call: -
j_call: TRBJ2-5
cdr3_nt: TGTGCCAGCAGCTCACAGGGATTCTCAGAAGAGACCCAGTACTTC
cdr3_aa: CASSSQGFSEETQYF

v_call: TRBV6-2/TRBV6-3
clone_size: -
d_call: -
j_call: TRBJ2-7
cdr3_nt: TGTGCCAGCAGTTACGGCGGGTCTACATACGAGCAGTACTTC
cdr3_aa: CASSYGGSTYEQYF

v_call: TRBV29-1
clone_size: -
d_call: -
j_call: TRBJ2-7
cdr3_nt: TGCAGCACAACAATGGGGCAGGGCTACGAGCAGTACTTC
cdr3_aa: CSTTMGQGYEQYF

v_call: TRBV10-3
clone_size: -
d_call: -
j_call: TRBJ2-2
cdr3_nt: TGTGCCATCAGTGTAACCAACACCGGGGAGCTGTTTTTT
cdr3_aa: CAISVTNTGELFF

v_call: TRBV7-9
clone_size: -
d_call: TRBD2
j_call: TRBJ2-1
cdr3_nt: TGTGCCAGTATCAGCGGGGGACGGGATGAGCAGTTCTTC
cdr3_aa: CASISGGRDEQFF

v_call: TRBV4-1
clone_size: few
d_call: -
j_call: TRBJ1-2
cdr3_nt: TGCGCCAGCAGCCAAGTTCTTAAGACTTCCCGAAGCAGCTATGGCTACACCTTC
cdr3_aa: CASSQVLKTSRSSYGYTF

v_call: TRBV2
clone_size: -
d_call: -
j_call: TRBJ2-5
cdr3_nt: TGTGCCAGCAGTGAAGGCGGGACACCGTACTTC
cdr3_aa: CASSEGGTPYF

v_call: TRBV28
clone_size: few
d_call: -
j_call: TRBJ1-2
cdr3_nt: TGTGCCAGCAGTCCTCGGACGGGTTATGGCTACACCTTC
cdr3_aa: CASSPRTGYGYTF

v_call: TRBV2
clone_size: -
d_call: TRBD1
j_call: TRBJ2-3
cdr3_nt: TGTGCCAGCAGCGGGGACAGAACAGATACGCAGTATTTT
cdr3_aa: CASSGDRTDTQYF

v_call: TRBV7-2
clone_size: few
d_call: -
j_call: TRBJ2-1
cdr3_nt: TGTGCCAGCAGCTTAGGGGGAGCGATCTACAATGAGCAGTTCTTC
cdr3_aa: CASSLGGAIYNEQFF

v_call: TRBV7-3
clone_size: few
d_call: -
j_call: TRBJ1-2
cdr3_nt: TGTGCCAGCAGCCAACCCAGTGTTGGGGGCTACACCTTC
cdr3_aa: CASSQPSVGGYTF

v_call: TRBV7-9
clone_size: -
d_call: TRBD2
j_call: TRBJ2-3
cdr3_nt: TGTGCCAGCAGCCGACTAGCGGGAGGCGCCACAGATACGCAGTATTTT
cdr3_aa: CASSRLAGGATDTQYF

v_call: TRBV3-1
clone_size: -
d_call: -
j_call: TRBJ2-4
cdr3_nt: TGTGCCAGCAGCCCCCGCACTAGCTCTCGGAATGAGCAGTACTTC
cdr3_aa: CASSPRTSSRNEQYF

v_call: TRBV29-1
clone_size: -
d_call: TRBD1
j_call: TRBJ1-5
cdr3_nt: TGCAGCGTTGATACAGGGGTGGGACAGCCCCAGCATTTT
cdr3_aa: CSVDTGVGQPQHF

v_call: TRBV11-2
clone_size: -
d_call: -
j_call: TRBJ1-2
cdr3_nt: TGTGCCAGCAGCTTATTCAATTCGGTAGCTAACTATGGCTACACCTTC
cdr3_aa: CASSLFNSVANYGYTF

v_call: TRBV29-1
clone_size: -
d_call: -
j_call: TRBJ2-3
cdr3_nt: TGCAGCGTCGCTCCTGACACAGATACGCAGTATTTT
cdr3_aa: CSVAPDTDTQYF

v_call: TRBV5-6
clone_size: -
d_call: TRBD1
j_call: TRBJ2-7
cdr3_nt: TGTGCCAGCAACCACAGGGGAGCAGGGTCCTACGAGCAGTACTTC
cdr3_aa: CASNHRGAGSYEQYF

v_call: TRBV7-6
clone_size: once
d_call: -
j_call: TRBJ2-1
cdr3_nt: TGTGCCAGCAGCTCCCTCGAGCGGGATGAGCAGTTCTTC
cdr3_aa: CASSSLERDEQFF

v_call: TRBV12-3/TRBV12-4
clone_size: few
d_call: -
j_call: TRBJ1-2
cdr3_nt: TGTGCCAGCAGTTTAATTGGGGGCGTTGATTCCTATGGCTACACCTTC
cdr3_aa: CASSLIGGVDSYGYTF

v_call: TRBV20-1
clone_size: few
d_call: TRBD2
j_call: TRBJ2-7
cdr3_nt: TGCAGTGCTAGGGGACTAGCGGGAGTTGAAGAGCAGTACTTC
cdr3_aa: CSARGLAGVEEQYF

v_call: TRBV5-1
clone_size: -
d_call: -
j_call: TRBJ2-5
cdr3_nt: TGCGCCAGCAGCTTGCCGTACCAAGAGACCCAGTACTTC
cdr3_aa: CASSLPYQETQYF

v_call: TRBV18
clone_size: few
d_call: TRBD2
j_call: TRBJ2-7
cdr3_nt: TGTGCCAGCTCACCACCGGCTAGCGGGAGTAGCTACGAGCAGTACTTC
cdr3_aa: CASSPPASGSSYEQYF

v_call: TRBV5-1
clone_size: -
d_call: TRBD1
j_call: TRBJ1-5
cdr3_nt: TGCGCCAGCAGCTTGGAGACAGGGATCAATCAGCCCCAGCATTTT
cdr3_aa: CASSLETGINQPQHF

v_call: TRBV12-3/TRBV12-4
clone_size: -
d_call: -
j_call: TRBJ1-6
cdr3_nt: TGTGCCAGCAGTTTTCCCGGACACTCCAATTCACCCCTCCACTTT
cdr3_aa: CASSFPGHSNSPLHF

v_call: TRBV6-4
clone_size: -
d_call: TRBD1
j_call: TRBJ1-1
cdr3_nt: TGTGCCAGCAGTTACCGAGACAGGGGGGAAGGGTCAAACACTGAAGCTTTCTTT
cdr3_aa: CASSYRDRGEGSNTEAFF

v_call: TRBV9
clone_size: -
d_call: TRBD1
j_call: TRBJ2-5
cdr3_nt: TGTGCCAGCAGCGTGACAGGGTTGGAGACCCAGTACTTC
cdr3_aa: CASSVTGLETQYF

v_call: TRBV6-5
clone_size: once
d_call: -
j_call: TRBJ1-2
cdr3_nt: TGTGCCAGCAGTTACGGGGACGGCCACTATTTGAACTATGGCTACACCTTC
cdr3_aa: CASSYGDGHYLNYGYTF